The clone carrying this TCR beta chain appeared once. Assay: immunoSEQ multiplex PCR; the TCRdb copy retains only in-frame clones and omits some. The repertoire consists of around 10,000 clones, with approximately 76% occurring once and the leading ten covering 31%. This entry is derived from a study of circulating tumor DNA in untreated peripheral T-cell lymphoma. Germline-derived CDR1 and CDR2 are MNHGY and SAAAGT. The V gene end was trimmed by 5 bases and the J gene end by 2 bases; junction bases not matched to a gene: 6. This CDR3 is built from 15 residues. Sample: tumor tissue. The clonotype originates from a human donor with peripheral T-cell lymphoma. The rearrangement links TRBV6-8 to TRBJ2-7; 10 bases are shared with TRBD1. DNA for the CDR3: TGTGCCAGCAGTCTCCGGGACAGGGGTGCCTACGAGCAGTACTTC. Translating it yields CASSLRDRGAYEQYF.